Presented here are 32 T cell receptor beta chains from one specimen sequenced in a study of T cells in women clearing cervical HPV infection. TCRdb's copy holds only in-frame clones and misses some; the assay was immunoSEQ multiplex PCR. Recorded here are roughly 30,000 clones; the top ten clones represent 4.3%. The sequenced sample consisted of blood buffy coat. These receptors were collected from a woman aged 18-69 years with a cervical HPV16 infection that either progressed to CIN3+ or cleared (not recorded which).

As for this clone: The read terminates 3 residues before the CDR3 end, so the remaining end is supplied by the germline J gene. This rearrangement joins TRBV2 to TRBJ2-4; 8 bases are shared with TRBD1. Per germline, CDR1 SNHLY and CDR2 FYNNEI. This CDR3 is 15 amino acids long. CDR3 amino acids: CASSPRTGSGYGQYF. CDR3 bases read: TGTGCCAGCAGTCCTAGGACAGGGAGCGGCTATGGT.

On this clone itself: A junction end diverges from the germline sequence, so it may reflect a read error. The read is 3 residues too short to cover the CDR3 end, so that end is filled in from the germline J gene. This chain connects TRBV4-1 to TRBJ1-4; D is unresolved. Germline V gene sequence: CDR1 MGHRA, CDR2 YSYEKL. This CDR3 has 15 amino acids. The CDR3 sequence: CTSSQGTPADEKLFF. CDR3 DNA (partial): TGCACCAGCAGCCAAGGAACCCCAGCGGATGAAAAA.

Of note for this clone: The CDR3 extends 3 residues past the end of the read, so its final part is completed from the germline J gene. V gene TRBV19 combines with J gene TRBJ2-3; D assignment may be TRBD1 or TRBD2 (5 bases each). The germline CDR1 and CDR2 sequences are LNHDA and SQIVND (reference sequence). This CDR3 is built from 14 residues. CDR3 bases read: TGTGCCAGTAAGAGAGGGGAAGGCAATCAGCCG. Translated: CASKRGEGNQP. The CDR3 reads in full as CASKRGEGNQPQYF.

With regard to this clone: The CDR3 extends 3 residues past the end of the read, so its final part is completed from the germline J gene. The chain links TRBV11-2 to TRBJ1-2, with TRBD1 as a possible D gene (6 bases). The V end lost 5 bases, the J end lost 4 bases, and 8 bases lay between the germline ends. This CDR3 is 12 amino acids long. Looked up from germline, CDR1 is SGHAT and CDR2 is FQNNGV. This CDR3 is CASSEDSYGYTF. CDR3 DNA, as far as it was read: TGTGCCAGCAGCGAGGACAGCTATGGC.

In regard to this clone: The CDR3 extends 3 residues past the end of the read, so its final part is completed from the germline J gene. The rearrangement links TRBV29-1 to TRBJ2-1; TRBD2 aligns across 10 bases. Trimming at V came to 5 bases and at J to 7 bases, leaving 11 bases not matched to a gene. The CDR3 extends over 15 amino acids. Germline CDR1 SQVTM, CDR2 ANQGSEA. CDR3 in amino acids: CSVSPSGSIRNEQFF. The covered CDR3 bases are TGCAGCGTTTCGCCTAGCGGGAGTATAAGGAATGAG.

Worth noting for this clone: The read finishes 3 residues shy of the CDR3 end, and the germline J gene is used to complete it. The rearrangement uses TRBV30 and TRBJ1-2; unclear D gene. Germline assignment: CDR1 GTSNPN and CDR2 SVGIG (reference sequence). The CDR3 length is 11 residues. CDR3 region: CAWSRNYDYTF. CDR3 bases read: TGTGCCTGGAGTAGAAACTACGAC.

Worth noting for this clone: The CDR3 extends 3 residues past the end of the read, so its final part is completed from the germline J gene. The chain couples TRBV19 to TRBJ2-5, with 7 bases lining up with TRBD1. Germline V gene sequence: CDR1 LNHDA, CDR2 SQIVND (reference sequence). V was pared by 3 bases and J by 5 bases, with 12 bases of the junction left unmatched. The CDR3 covers 16 residues. Here the CDR3 reads CASSMSGTGDWETQYF. CDR3 DNA (partial): TGTGCCAGTAGTATGAGTGGCACAGGGGATTGGGAGACC. Looking up the rest from reference TRBV19 and TRBJ2-5 gives the full variable domain: DGGITQSPKYLFRKEGQNVTLSCEQNLNHDAMYWYRQDPGQGLRLIYYSQIVNDFQKGDIAEGYSVSREKKESFPLTVTSAQKNPTAFYLCASSMSGTGDWETQYFGPGTRLLVL.

Comment on this clone: Coverage ceases 3 residues before the CDR3 finishes, and the germline J gene fills in the end. J is TRBJ2-5 and V is TRBV19; TRBD1 matches 9 bases. Germline-derived CDR1 and CDR2 are LNHDA and SQIVND (reference sequence). The CDR3 is 16 residues long. V shed 1 base and J 2 bases; nucleotides not matched to a gene: 5. CDR3 bases read: TGTGCCAGTAGTATAGGGGGACAGGGTATTCAAGAGACC. It is translated as CASSIGGQGIQET. The full CDR3 sequence reads CASSIGGQGIQETQYF.

Judged by frequency, this clone is medium-sized. The CDR3 goes on 3 residues after the read ends, and that part is filled in from the germline J gene. The V call is TRBV7-8, the J call TRBJ2-5, with a weak D call TRBD2 (7 bases). CDR1 is SGHVS and CDR2 is FQNEAQ in the germline V gene. V was clipped by 3 bases and J by 3 bases, with 17 bases between them. The CDR3 loop spans 16 amino acids. Incomplete CDR3 DNA: TGTGCCAGCAGCTTCGGCATCGGGGGGCGTGAAGAGACC. The encoded protein is CASSFGIGGREET. The entire CDR3 protein reads CASSFGIGGREETQYF. Using reference TRBV7-8 and TRBJ2-5 for the parts outside the CDR3, the full variable domain is GAGVSQSPRYKVAKRGQDVALRCDPISGHVSLFWYQQALGQGPEFLTYFQNEAQLDKSGLPSDRFFAERPEGSVSTLKIQRTQQEDSAVYLCASSFGIGGREETQYFGPGTRLLVL.

On this clone itself: The CDR3 end is not reached by the read, which stops 3 residues before it; the germline J gene fills it in. This chain joins TRBV30 and TRBJ2-7; 11 nucleotides match TRBD2. The CDR3 has 16 residues. Germline V CDR1 and CDR2: GTSNPN, SVGIG (reference sequence). Trimming removed 2 bases from V and 4 bases from J; junction bases left unmatched: 10. CDR3 DNA, as far as it was read: TGTGCCTGGAGTCCGGAGAGGCTAGCGGGAGGTTACGAG. It encodes CAWSPERLAGGYE. The CDR3 in full is CAWSPERLAGGYEQYF.

Comment on this clone: The read ends 3 residues early relative to the CDR3; the germline J gene fills the gap. This chain joins TRBV7-2 and TRBJ2-7; no definite D call. CDR3 size: 15 residues. Trimming pared 5 bases from V and 0 bases from J, leaving 14 bases between. Germline CDR1 SGHTA, CDR2 FQGNSA. The part of the CDR3 DNA that was read is TGTGCCAGCAGCCAGGTGGGTCCCTCCTCCTACGAG. It encodes CASSQVGPSSYE. The CDR3 in full is CASSQVGPSSYEQYF.

Points on this clone: Read sequence stops 3 residues before the CDR3 end, and the germline J gene provides the missing end. V is TRBV7-8 and J is TRBJ1-1, with D perhaps TRBD1 (5 bases). This CDR3 contains 14 residues. Trimming pared 4 bases from V and 5 bases from J, leaving 14 bases between. The germline V gene has CDR1 SGHVS and CDR2 FQNEAQ. The DNA read from the CDR3 is TGTGCCAGCAGCTCATCGGGGGGTTTGACTGAA. Its translation is CASSSSGGLTE. The whole CDR3 protein is CASSSSGGLTEAFF.

Concerning this clone itself: The sequenced fragment ends 3 residues before the CDR3 boundary, so the rest is inferred from the germline J gene. The chain is built from TRBV20-1 and TRBJ2-3; TRBD1 is a possible D gene (5 bases). The germline V gene has CDR1 DFQATT and CDR2 SNEGSKA (reference sequence). There are 17 residues in the CDR3. The CDR3 sequence is CSARDHHRSGIKETQYF. Partial CDR3 DNA: TGCAGTGCTAGAGATCACCACAGATCAGGGATTAAAGAGACG.

Comment on this clone: Read data end 3 residues before the CDR3 end; the end is taken from the germline J gene. This chain links TRBV18 with TRBJ1-5; tentatively, D is TRBD1 (5 bases). The CDR3 is 14 residues long. Per the germline V gene, CDR1 is KGHSH and CDR2 is LQKENI. V lost 3 bases and J lost 7, with 13 bases in between. The CDR3 bases that were read are TGTGCCAGCTCACCGAGGGGCGGAGGGCAGCCC. Its translation: CASSPRGGGQP. In full, the CDR3 is CASSPRGGGQPQHF.

Regarding this clone: The observed sequence ends 3 residues before the CDR3 terminus, with the missing tail filled in from the germline J gene. The chain combines TRBV7-8 with TRBJ2-5, with 9 bases matching TRBD1. This CDR3 spans 15 amino acids. Per the germline V gene, CDR1 is SGHVS and CDR2 is FQNEAQ. V was clipped by 9 bases and J by 3 bases; unmatched bases: 11. The sequenced CDR3 bases are TGTGCCAGTCTGCCTCACAGGGGGCGAGAAGAGACC. Amino acid sequence: CASLPHRGREET. The entire CDR3 protein reads CASLPHRGREETQYF.

Of note for this clone: The read ends 3 residues early relative to the CDR3; the germline J gene fills the gap. The chain joins TRBV30 to TRBJ2-3; 9 bases are shared with TRBD1. CDR1 GTSNPN and CDR2 SVGIG come from the germline V gene (reference sequence). The CDR3 spans 14 residues. The sequenced CDR3 bases are TGTGCCTGGAGTCCGGACAGGGGCAGGGGGACG. Protein product: CAWSPDRGRGT. The whole CDR3 sequence reads CAWSPDRGRGTQYF.

With regard to this clone: Read sequence stops 3 residues before the CDR3 end, and the germline J gene provides the missing end. The J gene is TRBJ2-2, the V gene TRBV7-2; a weak D match, TRBD1 (6 bases). The CDR3 loop spans 14 amino acids. Germline CDR1 SGHTA, CDR2 FQGNSA. The CDR3 DNA, read in part, is TGTGCCAGCAGCTTCAGGGGATATAATGAAAAG. Protein product: CASSFRGYNEK. Given in full, the CDR3 is CASSFRGYNEKLFF.

As for this clone: Read sequence stops 3 residues before the CDR3 end, and the germline J gene provides the missing end. This sample also contains other DNA sequences that code for the same CDR3. The rearrangement joins TRBV7-9 to TRBJ1-3; D unclear. CDR3 size: 15 residues. CDR1 SEHNR and CDR2 FQNEAQ come from the germline V gene (reference sequence). Trimming left V 5 bases short and J 1 base short, with 12 bases between. The CDR3 reads CASSLPGGSGNTIYF. CDR3 DNA, as far as it was read: TGTGCCAGCAGCCTACCGGGCGGGTCTGGAAACACC.

About this clone itself: The read finishes 3 residues shy of the CDR3 end, and the germline J gene is used to complete it. The J gene is TRBJ2-3, the V gene TRBV6-4, with 7 positions matching TRBD2. The CDR3 is 16 amino acids. CDR1 and CDR2 from the germline V gene are MRHNA and SNTAGT. The ends lost 2 bases at V and 1 base at J; junction bases unmatched: 6. CDR3 in amino acids: CASSDGGEVGTDTQYF. The sequenced part of the CDR3 DNA is TGTGCCAGCAGTGACGGGGGGGAGGTGGGCACAGATACG.

For this clone: The read ends 3 residues shy of where the CDR3 ends; the end is completed using the germline J gene. The chain carries TRBV20-1 and TRBJ2-1; D is ambiguous. The CDR3 spans 12 residues. V lost 6 bases and J lost 3, with 9 bases in between. The germline V gene has CDR1 DFQATT and CDR2 SNEGSKA (reference sequence). The CDR3 region is CSAPPNYNEQFF. CDR3 DNA, as far as it was read: TGCAGTGCCCCCCCTAACTACAATGAG.

With respect to this clone: Read sequence stops 3 residues before the CDR3 end, and the germline J gene provides the missing end. The chain joins TRBV30 to TRBJ2-5, with D possibly being TRBD1 (5 bases). This CDR3 spans 12 amino acids. The germline CDR1 and CDR2 sequences are GTSNPN and SVGIG (reference sequence). V lost 3 bases and J 5 bases, leaving 10 bases between the germline ends. The covered CDR3 bases are TGTGCCTGGAGCCCCAGGGCGGAGACC. Translated, it gives CAWSPRAET. The CDR3 in its entirety is CAWSPRAETQYF.

On this clone: The read comes to an end 3 residues before the CDR3 does, leaving the germline J gene to fill in the end. V gene TRBV5-5 combines with J gene TRBJ1-6, with a weak D call TRBD1 (5 bases). Trimming stripped 4 bases from V and 5 bases from J, with 13 bases between. Germline V gives CDR1 SGHKS, CDR2 YYEKEE (reference sequence). The CDR3 sequence is 15 residues long. CDR3 amino acids: CASSARGGDNSPLHF. Incomplete CDR3 DNA: TGTGCCAGCAGCGCTCGGGGGGGTGATAATTCACCC.

Regarding this clone: The read terminates 3 residues ahead of where the CDR3 ends, so the germline J gene completes it. This chain connects TRBV29-1 to TRBJ2-7; D is ambiguous. CDR1 is SQVTM, CDR2 ANQGSEA, per germline. Trimming shortened V by 3 bases and J by 3 bases, and 9 bases separated the two germline ends. The CDR3 is 12 amino acids. The chain's CDR3 is CSVEKAGYEQYF. CDR3 bases read: TGCAGCGTTGAGAAGGCAGGCTACGAG.

Comment on this clone: Read sequence stops 3 residues before the CDR3 end, and the germline J gene provides the missing end. The chain links TRBV29-1 to TRBJ2-7; TRBD2 matches 8 bases. V was pared by 4 bases and J by 0 bases, with 5 bases of the junction left unmatched. The CDR3 sequence is 14 residues long. The germline gives CDR1 SQVTM, CDR2 ANQGSEA. The part of the CDR3 DNA that was read is TGCAGCGTTGTGGGGAGCGGGGGCTCCTACGAG. It codes for CSVVGSGGSYE. The complete CDR3 protein is CSVVGSGGSYEQYF.

The CDR3 bases that were read are TGTGCCTGGAGTCCCCACCCCGCGAATGAC. Translated: CAWSPHPAND. The CDR3 as a whole reads CAWSPHPANDYTF. The genes are TRBV30 and TRBJ1-2; D is unclear. The CDR3 end is not reached by the read, which stops 3 residues before it; the germline J gene fills it in. This CDR3 spans 13 amino acids. Germline V gene data show CDR1 as GTSNPN and CDR2 as SVGIG (reference sequence). The full variable domain, in which reference TRBV30 and TRBJ1-2 provide the parts outside the CDR3, is SQTIHQWPATLVQPVGSPLSLECTVEGTSNPNLYWYRQAAGRGLQLLFYSVGIGQISSEVPQNLSASRPQDRQFILSSKKLLLSDSGFYLCAWSPHPANDYTFGSGTRLTVV.

Of note for this clone: The read finishes 3 residues shy of the CDR3 end, and the germline J gene is used to complete it. The chain recombines TRBV19 with TRBJ2-3; TRBD1 matches at 7 bases. Per the germline V gene, CDR1 is LNHDA and CDR2 is SQIVND (reference sequence). CDR3 length: 13 amino acids. The CDR3 sequence: CASSQNRGETQYF. The part of the CDR3 DNA that was read is TGTGCCAGTAGCCAAAACAGGGGAGAGACG.

To note about this clone: Read sequence stops 3 residues before the CDR3 end, and the germline J gene provides the missing end. The chain carries TRBV2 and TRBJ1-2; 8 positions agree with TRBD1. CDR1 is SNHLY, CDR2 FYNNEI, per germline. The CDR3 runs 14 residues. CDR3 amino acids: CANSGGLHTDTYTF. CDR3 bases read: TGTGCCAATTCAGGGGGCCTACACACAGATACC.

About this clone: The read terminates 3 residues before the CDR3 end, so the remaining end is supplied by the germline J gene. V is TRBV3-1 (or the pseudogene TRBV3-2) and J is TRBJ2-1; perhaps TRBD2 as D (5 bases). The V end lost 6 bases, the J end lost 8 bases, and 17 bases lay between the germline ends. CDR1 and CDR2 (germline): LGHDT, YNNKEL (reference sequence). The CDR3 loop spans 14 amino acids. CDR3 sequence reads: CASRGPPGWDEQFF. The DNA read from the CDR3 is TGTGCCAGCAGAGGCCCCCCGGGGTGGGATGAG.

On this clone itself: The DNA ends 3 residues before the CDR3 does, and the rest of the CDR3 is filled in from the germline J gene. This rearrangement joins TRBV19 to TRBJ2-1, with 9 bases identical to TRBD2. V dropped 6 bases and J dropped 2; count of bases not matched to a gene: 2. The CDR3 is 14 residues long. CDR1 and CDR2 from the germline V gene are LNHDA and SQIVND (reference sequence). The CDR3 bases that were read are TGTGCCAGTAGGCGGGGGGGGGCCTACAATGAG. Its protein is CASRRGGAYNE. The whole CDR3 sequence reads CASRRGGAYNEQFF.

A word on this clone: The CDR3 end lies 3 residues beyond the end of the read and is filled in from the germline J gene. The genes are TRBV7-2 and TRBJ2-7; 8 bases match TRBD1. V shed 6 bases and J 4 bases; nucleotides not matched to a gene: 8. CDR3 length: 14 amino acids. Looked up from germline, CDR1 is SGHTA and CDR2 is FQGNSA. The part of the CDR3 DNA that was read is TGTGCCAGCAGTTCCACAGGGGGGCCGTACGAG. It encodes CASSSTGGPYE. The full CDR3 is CASSSTGGPYEQYF.

About this clone itself: The CDR3 extends 3 residues past the end of the read, so its final part is completed from the germline J gene. The rearrangement joins TRBV7-2 to TRBJ1-1; D call uncertain. V dropped 2 bases and J dropped 6 bases, with 7 bases sitting between them. The CDR3 totals 12 residues. Germline V gene lookup returns CDR1 SGHTA and CDR2 FQGNSA. The sequenced CDR3 bases are TGTGCCAGCAGCTTATTACGGGCTGAA. Translated: CASSLLRAE. The CDR3 in full is CASSLLRAEAFF.

Concerning this clone: The read finishes 3 residues shy of the CDR3 end, and the germline J gene is used to complete it. The J gene is TRBJ2-4, the V gene TRBV20-1; the D gene is possibly TRBD1 (6 bases). The CDR3 sequence is 10 residues long. Germline CDR1 reads DFQATT; CDR2 reads SNEGSKA (reference sequence). The sequenced CDR3 bases are TGCAGTGCTCAGGGGTATGGT. Translating it yields CSAQGYG. The full CDR3 protein is CSAQGYGQYF.